The rows below give T cell receptor beta chains drawn from one sample of a study of CD8 T cells in ankylosing spondylitis. TCRdb used MiXCR to reprocess the 5' RACE reads, holding one entry per CDR3 protein. The sample has 220,000 or so distinct CDR3 sequences; 8% to 11% are singletons. Specimen: blood, either unsorted or a sorted T cell fraction (not recorded which). The origin of the receptors is a male donor with ankylosing spondylitis or in good health (not recorded which). Each CDR3 is given with its conserved first and last residue. The D gene is left open where the match is weak. Expanded clones get a size class; other rows say once, few or many, or leave the size out.

DNA: TGTGCCAGCAGTTACGGCCCCCTCTATGGCTACACCTTC
CDR3: CASSYGPLYGYTF
V: TRBV6-5
J: TRBJ1-2
D: NA
size: many

DNA: TGCGCCAGCAGCTTGGACGGATTTAGCACAGATACGCAGTATTTT
CDR3: CASSLDGFSTDTQYF
V: TRBV5-1
J: TRBJ2-3
D: NA
size: few

DNA: TGTGCCAGCAGGGAAACAGGGAACACTGAAGCTTTCTTT
CDR3: CASRETGNTEAFF
V: TRBV7-8
J: TRBJ1-1
D: NA
size: NA

DNA: TGTGCCACCAGTGGGTCAATTACAGCTAGCACAGATACGCAGTATTTT
CDR3: CATSGSITASTDTQYF
V: TRBV24-1
J: TRBJ2-3
D: NA
size: many

DNA: TGCAGTGCTAGAAAGTGGCCAGGGACCACCTACGAGCAGTACTTC
CDR3: CSARKWPGTTYEQYF
V: TRBV20-1
J: TRBJ2-7
D: NA
size: few

DNA: TGTGCCAGCAGCTTATCCAGGGTAGCTGGGGCCAACGTCCTGACTTTC
CDR3: CASSLSRVAGANVLTF
V: TRBV7-8
J: TRBJ2-6
D: NA
size: many

DNA: TGTGCCAGCAGTCCAAACCTTTCAGCGGGGGCAGTGCGCTCCTACAATGAGCAGTTCTTC
CDR3: CASSPNLSAGAVRSYNEQFF
V: TRBV12-3/TRBV12-4
J: TRBJ2-1
D: TRBD2
size: NA

DNA: TGCGCCAGCAGCTTGGCGGCAGCGTACAATGAGCAGTTCTTC
CDR3: CASSLAAAYNEQFF
V: TRBV5-1
J: TRBJ2-1
D: NA
size: many

DNA: TGTGCCAGCAGCGGGACTATAGATACGCAGTATTTT
CDR3: CASSGTIDTQYF
V: TRBV9
J: TRBJ2-3
D: NA
size: few

DNA: TGCGCCAGCAGCCCACGGGACAGGGGGGGGGGCACTGAAGCTTTCTTT
CDR3: CASSPRDRGGGTEAFF
V: TRBV5-1
J: TRBJ1-1
D: TRBD1
size: NA

DNA: TGTGCCAGCAGCTGGGACAGGGGTTTCTTGGAGACCCAGTACTTC
CDR3: CASSWDRGFLETQYF
V: TRBV5-6
J: TRBJ2-5
D: TRBD1
size: many

DNA: TGTGCCAGCAGCTTAGCGGGTAGAACAGGGGCTCAGCCCCAGCATTTT
CDR3: CASSLAGRTGAQPQHF
V: TRBV7-2
J: TRBJ1-5
D: TRBD1
size: NA

DNA: TGTGCCAGCAGTGACAGAGACAGGGGTGGCTACACCTTC
CDR3: CASSDRDRGGYTF
V: TRBV6-1
J: TRBJ1-2
D: TRBD1
size: many

DNA: TGTGCCAGTAGTATATCAGGGTTCAATCAGCCCCAGCATTTT
CDR3: CASSISGFNQPQHF
V: TRBV19
J: TRBJ1-5
D: NA
size: few

DNA: TGTGCCAGCAGCTTAACCGGACAGGGGTTGGCTGAAGCTTTCTTT
CDR3: CASSLTGQGLAEAFF
V: TRBV7-3
J: TRBJ1-1
D: TRBD1
size: many

DNA: TGTGCCAGCAGTGACGTGAACACCGGGGAGCTGTTTTTT
CDR3: CASSDVNTGELFF
V: TRBV6-4
J: TRBJ2-2
D: NA
size: NA

DNA: TGCAGCGTGGGGGGGACAGAAGAGACCCAGTACTTC
CDR3: CSVGGTEETQYF
V: TRBV29-1
J: TRBJ2-5
D: NA
size: few

DNA: TGTGCCAGCAGTTACGAGCGGGGGGGCAGAAATGAGCAGTTCTTC
CDR3: CASSYERGGRNEQFF
V: TRBV6-5
J: TRBJ2-1
D: TRBD2
size: many

DNA: TGTGCCAGCAGCCCAGCTGTTAACAATGAGCAGTTCTTC
CDR3: CASSPAVNNEQFF
V: TRBV7-2
J: TRBJ2-1
D: NA
size: many

DNA: TGTGCCAGCAGCCATGCTCTTAGCGGAGATACGCAGTATTTT
CDR3: CASSHALSGDTQYF
V: TRBV7-8
J: TRBJ2-3
D: NA
size: NA

DNA: TGCGCCAGCAGCTTGGACGGGGGCCCATACAATGAGCAGTTCTTC
CDR3: CASSLDGGPYNEQFF
V: TRBV5-1
J: TRBJ2-1
D: NA
size: many

DNA: TGTGCCAGCAGCTTAGCACACAACTCCTACAATGAGCAGTTCTTC
CDR3: CASSLAHNSYNEQFF
V: TRBV7-2
J: TRBJ2-1
D: NA
size: NA

DNA: TGTGCCAGCAGCTCGTTAGCGGGGGCCTTGAAAAAAGAGACCCAGTACTTC
CDR3: CASSSLAGALKKETQYF
V: TRBV21-1
J: TRBJ2-5
D: NA
size: many

DNA: TGTGCCAGCAGCTTGGGGGGAGCTCCGCTGGGCACAGATACGCAGTATTTT
CDR3: CASSLGGAPLGTDTQYF
V: TRBV5-6
J: TRBJ2-3
D: NA
size: NA

DNA: TGTGCCAGCAGAGGACCTAGGGCTGGGGAGCTGTTTTTT
CDR3: CASRGPRAGELFF
V: TRBV2
J: TRBJ2-2
D: NA
size: NA

DNA: TGTGCCAGCAGCTTAAATCCCCGCAATGAGCAGTTCTTC
CDR3: CASSLNPRNEQFF
V: TRBV7-3
J: TRBJ2-1
D: NA
size: few